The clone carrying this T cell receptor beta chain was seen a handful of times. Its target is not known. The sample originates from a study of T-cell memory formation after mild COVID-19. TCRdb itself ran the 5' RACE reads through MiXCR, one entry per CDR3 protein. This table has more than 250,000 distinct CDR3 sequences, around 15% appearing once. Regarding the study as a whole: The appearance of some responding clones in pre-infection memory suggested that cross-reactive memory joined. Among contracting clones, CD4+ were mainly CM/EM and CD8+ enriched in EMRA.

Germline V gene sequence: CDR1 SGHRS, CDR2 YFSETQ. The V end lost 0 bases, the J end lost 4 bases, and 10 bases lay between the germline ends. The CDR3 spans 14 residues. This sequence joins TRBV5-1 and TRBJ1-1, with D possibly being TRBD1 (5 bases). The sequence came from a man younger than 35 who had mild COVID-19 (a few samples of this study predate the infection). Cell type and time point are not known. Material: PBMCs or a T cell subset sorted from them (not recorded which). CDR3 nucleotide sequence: TGCGCCAGCAGCTTGGTGGCAGGGAGCACTGAAGCTTTCTTT. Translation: CASSLVAGSTEAFF.